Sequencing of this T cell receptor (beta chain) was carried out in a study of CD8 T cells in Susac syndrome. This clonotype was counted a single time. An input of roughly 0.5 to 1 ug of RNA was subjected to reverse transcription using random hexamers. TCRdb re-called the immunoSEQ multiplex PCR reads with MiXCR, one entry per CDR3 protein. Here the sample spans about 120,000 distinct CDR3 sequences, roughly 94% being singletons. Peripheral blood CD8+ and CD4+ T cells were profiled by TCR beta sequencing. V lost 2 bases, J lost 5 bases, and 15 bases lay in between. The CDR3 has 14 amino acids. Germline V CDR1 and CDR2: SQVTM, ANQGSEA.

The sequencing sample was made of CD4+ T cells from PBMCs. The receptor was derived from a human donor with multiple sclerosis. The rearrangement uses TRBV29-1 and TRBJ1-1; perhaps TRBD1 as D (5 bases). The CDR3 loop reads CSVETGGMGTEAFF. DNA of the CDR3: TGCAGCGTTGAAACGGGGGGTATGGGAACTGAAGCTTTCTTT.